This T cell receptor (beta chain) appears in the sequencing data of a study of CD8 T cells in Susac syndrome. This clonotype turned up a few times. Random hexamers were used to reverse transcribe roughly 0.45 to 1 ug of RNA. In TCRdb, the immunoSEQ multiplex PCR reads were re-called with MiXCR into one record per CDR3 protein. The data show under 200,000 distinct CDR3 sequences, around nine tenths seen once. The patients with Susac syndrome were individuals who fulfilled the recently defined diagnostic criteria for disease that was either definite or probable. The receptor was derived from a human donor with Susac syndrome. Sequenced material: CD4+ T cells from PBMCs.

The CDR3 bases are TGTGCCAGCAGTTTGGGGACAGGGGGGTTTGAAGGCTACACCTTC. It specifies CASSLGTGGFEGYTF. The V call is TRBV6-6, the J call TRBJ1-2; TRBD1 matches at 11 bases. V shed 4 bases and J 8 bases; nucleotides not matched to a gene: 9. Germline-derived CDR1 and CDR2 are MNHNY and SVGAGI (reference sequence). The length of the CDR3 is 15 residues.